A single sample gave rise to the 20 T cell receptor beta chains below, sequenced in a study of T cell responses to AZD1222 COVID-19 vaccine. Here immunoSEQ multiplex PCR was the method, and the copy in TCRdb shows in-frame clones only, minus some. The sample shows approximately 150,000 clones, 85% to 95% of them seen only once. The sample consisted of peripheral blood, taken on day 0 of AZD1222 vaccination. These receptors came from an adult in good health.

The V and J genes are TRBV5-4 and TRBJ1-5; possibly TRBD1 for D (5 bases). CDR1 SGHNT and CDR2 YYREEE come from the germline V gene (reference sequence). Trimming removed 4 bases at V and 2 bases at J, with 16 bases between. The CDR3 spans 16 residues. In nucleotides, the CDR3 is TGTGCCAGCAGCCTATCGGGGGAGGGAGGCAATCAGCCCCAGCATTTT. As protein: CASSLSGEGGNQPQHF.

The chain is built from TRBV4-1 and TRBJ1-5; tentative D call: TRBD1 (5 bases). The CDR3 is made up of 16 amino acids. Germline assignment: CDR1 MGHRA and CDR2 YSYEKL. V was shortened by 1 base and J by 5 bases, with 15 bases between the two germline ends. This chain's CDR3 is CASSQVKGRNHQPQHF. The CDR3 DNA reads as TGCGCCAGCAGCCAAGTTAAGGGACGTAATCATCAGCCCCAGCATTTT.

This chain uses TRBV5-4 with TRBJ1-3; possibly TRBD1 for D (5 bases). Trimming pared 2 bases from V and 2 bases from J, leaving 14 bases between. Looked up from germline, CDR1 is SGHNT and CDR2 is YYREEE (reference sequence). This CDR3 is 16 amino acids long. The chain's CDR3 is CASSLNRGLTGNTIYF. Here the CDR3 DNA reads TGTGCCAGCAGCTTAAATAGGGGCCTTACTGGAAACACCATATATTTT.

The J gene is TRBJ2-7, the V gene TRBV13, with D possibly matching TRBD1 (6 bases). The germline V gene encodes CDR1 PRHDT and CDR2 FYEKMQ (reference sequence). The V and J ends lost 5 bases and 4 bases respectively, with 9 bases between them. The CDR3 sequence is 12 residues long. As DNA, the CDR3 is TGTGCCAGCAGCCCAGACAGGTACGAGCAGTACTTC. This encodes CASSPDRYEQYF. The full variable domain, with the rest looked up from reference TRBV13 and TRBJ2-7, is AAGVIQSPRHLIKEKRETATLKCYPIPRHDTVYWYQQGPGQDPQFLISFYEKMQSDKGSIPDRFSAQQFSDYHSELNMSSLELGDSALYFCASSPDRYEQYFGPGTRLTVT.

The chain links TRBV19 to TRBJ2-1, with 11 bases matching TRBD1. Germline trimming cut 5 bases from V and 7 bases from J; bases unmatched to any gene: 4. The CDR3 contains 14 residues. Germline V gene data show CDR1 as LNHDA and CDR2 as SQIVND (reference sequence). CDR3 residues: CASSGTGGWNEQFF. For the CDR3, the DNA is TGTGCCAGTAGTGGGACAGGGGGTTGGAATGAGCAGTTCTTC.

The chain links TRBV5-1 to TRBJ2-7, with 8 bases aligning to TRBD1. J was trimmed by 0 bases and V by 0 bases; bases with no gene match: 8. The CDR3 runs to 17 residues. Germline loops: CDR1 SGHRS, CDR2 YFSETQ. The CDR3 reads CASSLAAGGQDSYEQYF. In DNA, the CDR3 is TGCGCCAGCAGCTTGGCCGCAGGGGGACAGGACTCCTACGAGCAGTACTTC.

CDR3 residues: CASSPPSGLETQYF. Written as DNA, the CDR3 is TGTGCCAGCTCACCACCGTCCGGGTTGGAGACCCAGTACTTC. The V and J genes are TRBV18 and TRBJ2-5, with D unresolved. CDR3 length equals 14 residues. Deletions cut 0 bases from V and 5 bases from J, with 10 bases between. From germline, CDR1 is KGHSH and CDR2 LQKENI.

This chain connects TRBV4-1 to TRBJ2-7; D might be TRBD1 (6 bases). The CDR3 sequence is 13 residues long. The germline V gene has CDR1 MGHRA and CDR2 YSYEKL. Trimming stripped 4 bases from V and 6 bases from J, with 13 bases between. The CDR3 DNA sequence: TGCGCCAGCAGCCTAGGCTGGGACATCGAGCAGTACTTC. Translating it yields CASSLGWDIEQYF.

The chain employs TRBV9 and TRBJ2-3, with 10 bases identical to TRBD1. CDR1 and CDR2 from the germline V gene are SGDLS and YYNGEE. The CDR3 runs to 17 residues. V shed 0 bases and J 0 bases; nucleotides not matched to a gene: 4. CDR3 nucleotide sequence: TGTGCCAGCAGCGTAGTATTGGGACAGGGGAGCACAGATACGCAGTATTTT. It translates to CASSVVLGQGSTDTQYF. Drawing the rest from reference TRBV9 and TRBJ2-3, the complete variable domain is DSGVTQTPKHLITATGQRVTLRCSPRSGDLSVYWYQQSLDQGLQFLIQYYNGEERAKGNILERFSAQQFPDLHSELNLSSLELGDSALYFCASSVVLGQGSTDTQYFGPGTRLTVL.

The CDR3 coding sequence is TGCGCCAGCAGCTTGGCCGGGACTGGCCCCTACTTC. Residues: CASSLAGTGPYF. This rearrangement joins TRBV5-1 to TRBJ2-7; possibly TRBD2 for D (6 bases). This CDR3 is 12 amino acids long. V lost 0 bases to trimming and J lost 13 bases, with 14 bases between them. The germline CDR1 and CDR2 sequences are SGHRS and YFSETQ. The full variable domain, in which reference TRBV5-1 and TRBJ2-7 provide the parts outside the CDR3, is KAGVTQTPRYLIKTRGQQVTLSCSPISGHRSVSWYQQTPGQGLQFLFEYFSETQRNKGNFPGRFSGRQFSNSRSEMNVSTLELGDSALYLCASSLAGTGPYFGPGTRLTVT.

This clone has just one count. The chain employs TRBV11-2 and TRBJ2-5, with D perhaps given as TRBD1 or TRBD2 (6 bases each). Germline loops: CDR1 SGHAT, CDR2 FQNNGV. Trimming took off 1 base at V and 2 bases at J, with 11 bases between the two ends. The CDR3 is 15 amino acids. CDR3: CASSLGGAGQETQYF. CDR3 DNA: TGTGCCAGCAGCTTAGGGGGGGCCGGGCAAGAGACCCAGTACTTC.

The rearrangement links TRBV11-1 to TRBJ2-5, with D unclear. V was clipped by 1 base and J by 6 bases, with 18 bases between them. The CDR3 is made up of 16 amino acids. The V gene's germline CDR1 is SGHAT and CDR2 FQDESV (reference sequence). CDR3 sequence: CASSLVTGLHGQTQYF. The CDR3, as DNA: TGTGCCAGCAGCTTAGTGACGGGCCTACACGGGCAGACCCAGTACTTC.

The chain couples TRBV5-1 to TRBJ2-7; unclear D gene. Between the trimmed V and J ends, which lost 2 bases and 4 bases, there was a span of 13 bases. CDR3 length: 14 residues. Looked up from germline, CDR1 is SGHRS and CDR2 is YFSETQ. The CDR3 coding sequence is TGCGCCAGCAGCTTTTCCGGGTTTGAATACGAGCAGTACTTC. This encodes CASSFSGFEYEQYF.

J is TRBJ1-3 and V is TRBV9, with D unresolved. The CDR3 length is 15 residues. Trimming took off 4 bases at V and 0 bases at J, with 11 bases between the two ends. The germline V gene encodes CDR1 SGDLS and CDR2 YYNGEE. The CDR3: CASSPRSFSGNTIYF. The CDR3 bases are TGTGCCAGCAGCCCCCGTTCGTTCTCTGGAAACACCATATATTTT.

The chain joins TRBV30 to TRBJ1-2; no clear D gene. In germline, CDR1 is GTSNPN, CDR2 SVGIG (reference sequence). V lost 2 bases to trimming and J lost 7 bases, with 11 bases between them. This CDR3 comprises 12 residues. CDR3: CAWSITYPGYTF. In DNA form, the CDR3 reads TGTGCCTGGAGTATTACTTATCCTGGCTACACCTTC. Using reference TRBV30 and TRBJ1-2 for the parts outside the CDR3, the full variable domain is SQTIHQWPATLVQPVGSPLSLECTVEGTSNPNLYWYRQAAGRGLQLLFYSVGIGQISSEVPQNLSASRPQDRQFILSSKKLLLSDSGFYLCAWSITYPGYTFGSGTRLTVV.

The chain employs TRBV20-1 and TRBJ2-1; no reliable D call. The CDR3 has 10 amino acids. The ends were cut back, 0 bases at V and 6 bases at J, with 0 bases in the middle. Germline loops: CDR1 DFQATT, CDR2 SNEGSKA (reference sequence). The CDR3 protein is CSARDNEQFF. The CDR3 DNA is TGCAGTGCTAGAGACAATGAGCAGTTCTTC.

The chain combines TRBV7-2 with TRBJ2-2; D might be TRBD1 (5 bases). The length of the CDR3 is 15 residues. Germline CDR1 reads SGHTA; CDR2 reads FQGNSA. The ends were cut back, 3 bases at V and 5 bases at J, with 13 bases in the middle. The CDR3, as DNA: TGTGCCAGCAGCTTCAAGGGGCCTGGGACCGGGGAGCTGTTTTTT. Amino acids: CASSFKGPGTGELFF.

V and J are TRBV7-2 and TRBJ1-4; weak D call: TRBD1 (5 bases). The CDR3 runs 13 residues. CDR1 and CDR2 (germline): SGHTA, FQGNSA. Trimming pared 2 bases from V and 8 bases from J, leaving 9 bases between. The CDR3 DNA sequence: TGTGCCAGCAGCTTAAACTGGGGCGAAAAACTGTTTTTT. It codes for CASSLNWGEKLFF.

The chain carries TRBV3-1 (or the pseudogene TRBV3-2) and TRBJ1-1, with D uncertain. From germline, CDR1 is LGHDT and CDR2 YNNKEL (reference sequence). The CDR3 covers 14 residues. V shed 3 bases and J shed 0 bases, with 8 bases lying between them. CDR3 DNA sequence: TGTGCCAGCAGCCAGTCCACAGTGAACACTGAAGCTTTCTTT. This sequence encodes CASSQSTVNTEAFF.

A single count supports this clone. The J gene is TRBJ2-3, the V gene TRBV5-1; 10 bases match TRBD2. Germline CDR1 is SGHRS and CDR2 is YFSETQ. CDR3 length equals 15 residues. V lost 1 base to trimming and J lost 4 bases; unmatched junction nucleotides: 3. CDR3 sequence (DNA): TGCGCCAGCAGCTTGACTAGCGGGGCTGCAGATACGCAGTATTTT. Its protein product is CASSLTSGAADTQYF.